This TCR beta chain was profiled in a study of blood T cell repertoires in COVID-19. Study overall: Some COVID-19 samples were acute and others convalescent; all came from the United States, Italy and Spain. Sources were T cells, B-cell-depleted T cells, or PBMCs; the material itself was cDNA or gDNA.

This clone was counted between two and nine times. Seattle's cohort entered during active infection and was followed longitudinally. Authors' analysis steps: Amplification of reference gene primers provided the estimated nucleated cell counts. Clones were sequenced by immunoSEQ multiplex PCR, and TCRdb holds only the in-frame ones, with some missing. That table furnishes V, J and clone size, whereas the DNA furnished D and trimming. The repertoire holds about 28,000 clones, with roughly 90% as singletons. The ends were cut back, 4 bases at V and 8 bases at J, with 6 bases in the middle. Germline CDR1 SNHLY, CDR2 FYNNEI. The CDR3 is made up of 11 amino acids.

Sequencing was done on a sample of peripheral blood. The clonotype was recovered from a man in his 60s with COVID-19, enrolled during active disease. This chain connects TRBV2 to TRBJ2-1; no firm D call. CDR3 nucleotides: TGTGCCAGCAGTGTATTAGATGAGCAGTTCTTC. This sequence encodes CASSVLDEQFF.